These 7 T cell receptor beta chains were sequenced from one sample in a study of T cells in Graves' hyperthyroidism and ophthalmopathy. RNA transcripts provided the source from which TCR beta CDR3 regions were amplified. Researchers ran a first-round RT-PCR on the TCR CDR3 using the HTBI primer set. MiXCR, run by TCRdb on the multiplex PCR reads, gives a single entry per CDR3 protein. The data show around 420,000 distinct CDR3 sequences, with roughly an eighth seen just once and less than 6.5% held by the top ten. Material: blood. Receptor source: a woman between 18 and 30 years old with Graves' hyperthyroidism.

Written as DNA, the CDR3 is TGTGCCAGCAGTTTTCAGGGGGAAGTCAACGAGCAGTACTTC. Protein product: CASSFQGEVNEQYF. This chain connects TRBV6-5 to TRBJ2-7, with TRBD1 matching over 7 bases. From germline, CDR1 is MNHEY and CDR2 SVGAGI. CDR3 length: 14 amino acids. Germline trimming cut 4 bases from V and 5 bases from J; bases unmatched to any gene: 8.

The table lists this clonotype with many counts. The chain combines TRBV28 with TRBJ1-1; D remains ambiguous. This CDR3 region has 15 residues. Germline values: CDR1 MDHEN, CDR2 SYDVKM. Trimming took 4 bases from V and 0 from J, leaving 12 bases between them. CDR3 coding DNA: TGTGCCAGCAGTTCTGGGAGTAGGGTGAACACTGAAGCTTTCTTT. It yields the protein CASSSGSRVNTEAFF.

This clonotype was counted ten times or more. V and J are TRBV5-6 and TRBJ2-5; D not resolved. Germline V lookup: CDR1 SGHDT, CDR2 YYEEEE. Trimming cost V 1 base and J 1 base, with 11 bases left between them. The CDR3 is made up of 15 amino acids. The CDR3 sequence: CASSLHSFLQETQYF. CDR3 DNA: TGTGCCAGCAGCTTGCACAGCTTCCTCCAAGAGACCCAGTACTTC.

This clonotype came up many times. The chain carries TRBV6-2 or TRBV6-3 and TRBJ2-7; TRBD2 agrees at 7 bases. The CDR3 consists of 12 residues. J lost 0 bases, V lost 8 bases, and 1 base had no gene match. Germline assignment: CDR1 MNHEY and CDR2 SVGEGT. The CDR3 nucleotides read TGTGCCAGCTGGGACTACTCCTACGAGCAGTACTTC. Amino acids: CASWDYSYEQYF.

This clonotype was seen at least ten times. V usage is TRBV9 and J usage is TRBJ1-2; D is perhaps TRBD1 (6 bases). This CDR3 contains 13 residues. Germline V gene sequence: CDR1 SGDLS, CDR2 YYNGEE. Trimming removed 2 bases from V and 8 bases from J, with 13 bases in between. CDR3 nucleotide sequence: TGTGCCAGCAGCGTCACGGGGGCGCAGGGCTACACCTTC. Translated: CASSVTGAQGYTF.

This clonotype was counted between two and nine times. The rearrangement joins TRBV6-1 to TRBJ2-5; D may be TRBD2 (5 bases). V lost 8 bases and J lost 9, with 13 bases in between. Looked up from germline, CDR1 is MNHNS and CDR2 is SASEGT. This CDR3 spans 11 amino acids. In DNA form, the CDR3 reads TGTGCCAGCGGGGAGTTAGATGCCCAGTACTTC. Translation gives CASGELDAQYF.

This clonotype came up many times. The chain carries TRBV4-1 and TRBJ1-1; D remains unclear. The length of the CDR3 is 16 residues. V was cut by 0 bases and J by 4 bases, with 15 bases left in between. Germline V gene sequence: CDR1 MGHRA, CDR2 YSYEKL. CDR3: CASSQENFGVGTEAFF. The CDR3 nucleotides read TGCGCCAGCAGCCAAGAAAATTTCGGGGTCGGCACTGAAGCTTTCTTT.